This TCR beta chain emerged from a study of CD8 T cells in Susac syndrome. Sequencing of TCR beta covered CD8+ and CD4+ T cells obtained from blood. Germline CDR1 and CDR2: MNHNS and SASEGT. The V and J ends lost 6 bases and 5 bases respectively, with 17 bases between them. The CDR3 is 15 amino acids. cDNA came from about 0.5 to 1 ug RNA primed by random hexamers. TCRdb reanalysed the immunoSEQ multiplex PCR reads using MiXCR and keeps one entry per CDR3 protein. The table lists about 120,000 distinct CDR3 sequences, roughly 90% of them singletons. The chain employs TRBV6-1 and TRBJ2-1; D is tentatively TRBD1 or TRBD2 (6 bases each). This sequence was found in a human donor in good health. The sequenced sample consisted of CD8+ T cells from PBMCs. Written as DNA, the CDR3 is TGTGCCAGCAGACTCGTGGGGGGCCTTAACAATGAGCAGTTCTTC. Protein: CASRLVGGLNNEQFF.